Described below is a single T cell receptor beta chain sequence and its context. Its antigen is not identified. These data come from a study of STAT5B mutations in CD4+ large granular lymphocyte leukemia. Buffy coats from healthy blood donors served as controls. Original analysis: Productive clonotypes were detectable down to 2.59 x 10-5 frequency. Sequencing was performed with immunoSEQ multiplex PCR; in TCRdb, only in-frame clones are kept and a portion is missing. The V and J calls and clone size come from that table; D and trimming were worked out from the DNA. The sample includes about 24,000 clones, about 78% of them seen just once. Overall study findings and caveats: 25% of private leukemic clonotypes occurred rarely in other patients' non-leukemic repertoires. CD4-sorted patient repertoires seemed more clonal than healthy CD4+ repertoires.

This CDR3 is built from 13 residues. J lost 7 bases, V lost 0 bases, and 2 bases had no gene match. Germline-derived CDR1 and CDR2 are SEHNR and FQNEAQ (reference sequence). J is TRBJ2-5 and V is TRBV7-9; TRBD2 matches at 7 bases. The sequenced sample was CD4+ T cells from blood buffy coats. The TCR originated in a human donor in good health. The DNA of the CDR3 is TGTGCCAGCAGCTTAGCGGGAGGGGTGACCCAGTACTTC. This sequence encodes CASSLAGGVTQYF.